This T cell receptor (beta chain) was observed in a study of blood T cell repertoires in COVID-19 (dated by TCRdb to 2019 to 2021). Regarding the research as a whole: Samples covering the acute and convalescent phases of COVID-19 were provided by collaborators in the United States, Italy and Spain. The material from the prospective study consisted of cDNA or gDNA derived from T cells, B-cell-depleted T cells, or PBMCs. The dataset comprised deeply sampled blood TCRbeta repertoires from subjects exposed to, actively infected with, or recovered from COVID-19. A freely available public database, intended as a resource for researchers studying the immune response to SARS-CoV-2, is where the repertoires were released. The sample metadata nearly always contained a de-identified subject ID, COVID-19 status, age in years and sex. Where available, HLA class I and class II types were obtained from metadata supplied by the sample provider rather than from assay-based typing. The samples were drawn from two sources: the first 160 participants of the ongoing ImmuneRACE study, and 950 to 1,500 subjects contributed by 6 global collaborators.

Collaborating institutions collected whole blood in K2EDTA tubes following their own protocols. For TCRbeta analysis, collaborators shipped samples in one of three forms: frozen whole blood, isolated PBMCs, or DNA extracted from either of those sample types. Notes on this clone: This receptor's antigen is unknown. Per-base quality was not reported, and no clone a single base away is much larger than it.

As encoded in the germline V gene, CDR1 is MNHEY while CDR2 is SVGAGI. There are 14 amino acids in the CDR3, from cysteine to phenylalanine inclusive. The entry retains the CDR3 DNA only, 42 bases that are in frame from base 1. The trim is 6 bases for V and 5 bases for J, with a gap of 16 bases between the germline ends. Overall study outcomes, separate from this receptor: How much clinical and demographic metadata was included differed by source and by participant, and the metadata was provided uncurated.

TCRbeta CDR3 regions were amplified from genomic DNA by means of the immunoSEQ Assay, a bias-controlled multiplex PCR. The original methods were these. Within the assay, amplification of reference gene primers was used to estimate how many nucleated cells each sample contained. To quantify the absolute abundance of each unique TCRbeta CDR3 rearrangement, sequence reads were collapsed and filtered. For each sample, productive Simpson clonality was calculated as the square root of Simpson's diversity index across productive rearrangements. The source is immuneACCESS, and TCRdb retained only in-frame sequences with V and J called. Part of the clones is not carried over; for the studies checked, unresolved V genes explain less than half of this, and the remainder is unexplained. That table furnishes V, J and clone size, whereas the DNA furnished D and trimming. The table for this sample lists around 59,000 clones; 70% to 90% of them were counted only once. 7.2% of the sample rests with the top ten.

This chain joins TRBV6-5 to TRBJ1-2; TRBD1 could be the D gene, as 5 bases match. The sample was peripheral blood. The receptor was derived from a man between 60 and 70 years old with acute or convalescent COVID-19. The CDR3 region has the sequence CASRRDSPIYGYTF. At the DNA level, the sequence is TGTGCCAGCAGGCGCGACAGTCCTATTTATGGCTACACCTTC.